These T cell receptor beta chains were read from a single sample in a study of blood T cells in healthy people across ages. TCRdb processed the 5' RACE reads anew with MiXCR; each CDR3 protein has one entry. The repertoire includes fewer than 750,000 distinct CDR3 sequences, around half of them detected once, and around 24% sits in the top ten. Sequenced material: blood. The receptors shown here come from an elderly man in good health. Both conserved end residues are part of each CDR3. D genes are given only for firm matches. Where a row states a size, it is once, few, many or the class of an expanded clone; other rows omit it.

cdr3_nt cdr3_aa cdr3_length clone_size v_call d_call j_call
TGCGCCAGCAGTAGGGGAGGCTTTATTGACGAGCAGTTCTTC CASSRGGFIDEQFF 14 NA TRBV10-2 NA TRBJ2-1
TGTGCCAGCAGCTCCACGTACGGGGGCAGGGGCTACACCTTC CASSSTYGGRGYTF 14 many TRBV5-6 NA TRBJ1-2
TGCAGTGCTAGTCCCCGGGGCTACGAGCAGTACTTC CSASPRGYEQYF 12 NA TRBV20-1 NA TRBJ2-7
TGCAGTGCTGGGACAGGAGGCACAGATACGCAGTATTTT CSAGTGGTDTQYF 13 few TRBV20-1 TRBD1 TRBJ2-3
TGTGCCAGCAGCAGTAGTAGGGCCGGGGAGCTGTTTTTT CASSSSRAGELFF 13 NA TRBV7-8 NA TRBJ2-2
TGTGCCAGCAGCGTAGACCCGATAAGCGGGGTTAGCAATGAGCAGTTCTTC CASSVDPISGVSNEQFF 17 NA TRBV9 TRBD2 TRBJ2-1
TGCAGTGCTGAGTGGGCTAGCGGGGCCTCCTACAATGAGCAGTTCTTC CSAEWASGASYNEQFF 16 NA TRBV20-1 TRBD2 TRBJ2-1
TGTGCCAGCAGCCAATTGCATCCCGAGCAGTACTTC CASSQLHPEQYF 12 NA TRBV7-9 NA TRBJ2-7
TGTGCCAGCAGTTACGCGCGTGGTAACACTGAAGCTTTCTTT CASSYARGNTEAFF 14 few TRBV6-2/TRBV6-3 NA TRBJ1-1
TGTGCCTGGAGTATTCAGGGGGCCACAGATACGCAGTATTTT CAWSIQGATDTQYF 14 NA TRBV30 TRBD1 TRBJ2-3
TGCGCCAGCAGCGTGGCCTTGAACATCTACAATGAGCAGTTCTTC CASSVALNIYNEQFF 15 NA TRBV5-1 NA TRBJ2-1
TGTGCCAGCAGCTGGGGACTTAACGAGCAGTACTTC CASSWGLNEQYF 12 NA TRBV7-2 NA TRBJ2-7
TGTGCCAGCAGAATCGGGACAGTTTTACAAGAGACCCAGTACTTC CASRIGTVLQETQYF 15 NA TRBV2 TRBD1 TRBJ2-5
TGTGCCAGCAGTTACTCGAGGGCCAGCGGGAGGGGGAATGAGCAGTTCTTC CASSYSRASGRGNEQFF 17 few TRBV6-5 TRBD2 TRBJ2-1
TGTGCCAGCAGCCTTTGGGGGGGGGCTGGGGCCAACGTCCTGACTTTC CASSLWGGAGANVLTF 16 NA TRBV5-4 TRBD2 TRBJ2-6
TGCAGTGCTAGAGATGGGAGACTAGCTTACAATGAGCAGTTCTTC CSARDGRLAYNEQFF 15 few TRBV20-1 TRBD2 TRBJ2-1
TGTGCCAGCAGTTCCTCCTACGAGCAGTACTTC CASSSSYEQYF 11 many TRBV5-1 NA TRBJ2-7
TGTGCCATCAGTGGGGTGGGTCAGGGGGTAAATGAGCAGTTCTTC CAISGVGQGVNEQFF 15 many TRBV10-3 TRBD1 TRBJ2-1
TGTGCCAGCAGCTCTAGGGACAGGGTACACAATGAGCAGTTCTTC CASSSRDRVHNEQFF 15 NA TRBV7-2 TRBD1 TRBJ2-1
TGCGCCAGCAGCCCCCGGGGGGTGGCACAAGAGACCCAGTACTTC CASSPRGVAQETQYF 15 NA TRBV5-1 TRBD2 TRBJ2-5
TGTGCCAGCAGACGGGGGGCGAGGAATAATGAAAAACTGTTTTTT CASRRGARNNEKLFF 15 few TRBV7-9 NA TRBJ1-4
TGTGCCAGCAGCCCCCCCGCAACTAGCGGGAGAGACAATGAGCAGTACTTC CASSPPATSGRDNEQYF 17 NA TRBV7-2 TRBD2 TRBJ2-7
TGTGCCAGCAGGACCGGACCTAACTATGGCTACACCTTC CASRTGPNYGYTF 13 NA TRBV2 NA TRBJ1-2
TGCAGCGGGGGACGGGTGGATACGCAGTATTTT CSGGRVDTQYF 11 few TRBV29-1 NA TRBJ2-3
TGCAGTGCTAGAGATCCTGGTTTTGACACTGAAGCTTTCTTT CSARDPGFDTEAFF 14 NA TRBV20-1 NA TRBJ1-1
TGCAGTGCTAGAGGCGGTGTGACAGGGAACTATGGCTACACCTTC CSARGGVTGNYGYTF 15 few TRBV20-1 TRBD1 TRBJ1-2
TGCAGTGCTAGACCGCTAGCGGGAGATATGGAGCAGTACTTC CSARPLAGDMEQYF 14 many TRBV20-1 TRBD2 TRBJ2-7
TGTGCCAGCAGCGTAGGAGGCCGGGGTACAACCGATGAGCAGTTCTTC CASSVGGRGTTDEQFF 16 few TRBV9 NA TRBJ2-1
TGTGCCAGCAGCGGTCAAACAGTTGGAAAACTGTTTTTT CASSGQTVGKLFF 13 NA TRBV3-1 NA TRBJ1-4
TGTGCCAGCAGTTTCGGCCTAGGGGCCTACAATGAGCAGTACTTC CASSFGLGAYNEQYF 15 NA TRBV12-3/TRBV12-4 NA TRBJ2-5
TGTGCCAGCAGCTCCGACTGGATTAATGAGCAGTTCTTC CASSSDWINEQFF 13 few TRBV7-2 NA TRBJ2-1
TGTGCCACCGACAGGGGATCAGATACGCAGTATTTT CATDRGSDTQYF 12 NA TRBV2 TRBD1 TRBJ2-3
TGTGCCAGCAGCCCGGGGACAGGGGGTACCTACGAGCAGTACTTC CASSPGTGGTYEQYF 15 NA TRBV7-3 TRBD1 TRBJ2-7
TGTGCCAGCAGCCCCAGAGGCTTTAATGAAGAAGGAGAGACCCAGTACTTC CASSPRGFNEEGETQYF 17 NA TRBV6-6 NA TRBJ2-5
TGCAGTGCCACCGGGACAGGGGGTCAAGTCGAAGCTTTCTTT CSATGTGGQVEAFF 14 NA TRBV20-1 TRBD1 TRBJ1-1
TGTGCCAGCAGTGATGACACAGGGATAGGAGGCTACACCTTC CASSDDTGIGGYTF 14 NA TRBV6-6 NA TRBJ1-2
TGCAGCTCCTACGGGACTAGCGTTCAAGAGACCCAGTACTTC CSSYGTSVQETQYF 14 few TRBV29-1 TRBD2 TRBJ2-5
TGCGCCAGCAGCCGAGATCCGGACAGGCGTTTGGATGAGCAGTTCTTC CASSRDPDRRLDEQFF 16 once TRBV4-3 TRBD1 TRBJ2-1
TGTGCCAGCAAGGGGGGGCCCTCTTCCTCCTACAATGAGCAGTTCTTC CASKGGPSSSYNEQFF 16 NA TRBV6-1 NA TRBJ2-1
TGTGCCAGCAGCTTAGAAGGAGGGGTGGAGACCCAGTACTTC CASSLEGGVETQYF 14 NA TRBV7-2 NA TRBJ2-5
TGCGCCAGCAGCAACAGGGGCTCATACGAGCAGTACTTC CASSNRGSYEQYF 13 NA TRBV5-1 TRBD1 TRBJ2-7
TGTGCCAGCGGTCTCGCTTGGGGCGGGGAGACCCAGTACTTC CASGLAWGGETQYF 14 NA TRBV11-2 NA TRBJ2-5
TGTGCCAGCAGCCAAGCTCGGAATGAGCAGTTCTTC CASSQARNEQFF 12 NA TRBV14 NA TRBJ2-1
TGCGCCCGCAGCCCGGAGGGGAGGGGGCTGGGTCAGCCCCAGCATTTT CARSPEGRGLGQPQHF 16 NA TRBV5-1 TRBD1 TRBJ1-5
TGCGCCAGCAGCTCCTGGGCGGCAGGGGGCTACGAGCAGTACTTC CASSSWAAGGYEQYF 15 many TRBV4-3 TRBD1 TRBJ2-7
TGTGCCAGCAGCTTCATGGTCGGGACTAGCGGGAGAGATGAGCAGTTCTTC CASSFMVGTSGRDEQFF 17 once TRBV11-1 TRBD2 TRBJ2-1
TGTGCCAGCAGTTACGTGGCAGGGTCCTCACCCCTCCACTTT CASSYVAGSSPLHF 14 few TRBV6-5 NA TRBJ1-6
TGCGCCAGCAGCTCGCTCAGGGGGTCGGACTACGAGCAGTACTTC CASSSLRGSDYEQYF 15 NA TRBV5-1 TRBD1 TRBJ2-7
TGTGCCAGCAGCCAACAGGGGACCGGTACAGATACGCAGTATTTT CASSQQGTGTDTQYF 15 NA TRBV7-2 TRBD1 TRBJ2-3
TGCAGTGCTAGAGATCAAAGGATCGGTGGCTCCTACGAGCAGTACTTC CSARDQRIGGSYEQYF 16 NA TRBV20-1 NA TRBJ2-7
TGCGCCAGCAGCTTGACAAACCTAGCGGGAGGTACCGGGGAGCTGTTTTTT CASSLTNLAGGTGELFF 17 NA TRBV5-1 TRBD2 TRBJ2-2
TGTGCCTGCAGGGTGACAGGAACCAATCAGCCCCAGCATTTT CACRVTGTNQPQHF 14 once TRBV6-5 NA TRBJ1-5
TGTGCCAGCAGCTCTCTACAGGGGTACAACTATGGCTACACCTTC CASSSLQGYNYGYTF 15 NA TRBV7-2 TRBD1 TRBJ1-2
TGTGCCAGCAGCCCGGGACTAGCGGGAAGCTACACAGATACGCAGTATTTT CASSPGLAGSYTDTQYF 17 NA TRBV11-3 TRBD2 TRBJ2-3
TGTGCCAGCAGCCAATCAGAGGGGGATACTTCCTATGGCTACACCTTC CASSQSEGDTSYGYTF 16 few TRBV4-2 NA TRBJ1-2